Given below is one T cell receptor (beta chain) in context. The target antigen is unknown. The germline gives CDR1 SGHRS, CDR2 YFSETQ. The CDR3 spans 15 residues. Between the trimmed V and J ends, which lost 0 bases and 3 bases, there was a span of 12 bases. The data were taken from a study of T cell repertoires in cytomegalovirus infection. Study findings and constraints: Dominant in the ex vivo response were TCR beta clonotypes restricted by HLA-C and specific for CMV. Cumulative public TCR beta family frequency identified carriers of CMV plus the relevant HLA.

TCRdb reprocessed the reads with MiXCR, giving one entry per CDR3 protein. The sample lists roughly 340,000 distinct CDR3 sequences, about 27% occurring once. The V and J genes are TRBV5-1 and TRBJ2-5; D perhaps matches TRBD2 (7 bases). Sequences were derived from cultured PBMCs, sampled from culture after CMV antigen stimulation. This clonotype originated in a human donor in good health (CMV status not recorded). Some clones in this sample may be carry-over from other donors' samples. The CDR3 reads CASSLGGGYEETQYF. The CDR3 bases are TGCGCCAGCAGCTTGGGCGGGGGCTATGAAGAGACCCAGTACTTC.